This TCR beta chain stems from a study of lung T cells in sarcoidosis with Löfgren's syndrome. Trimming left V 5 bases short and J 6 bases short, with 16 bases between. This CDR3 has 14 amino acids. Germline lookup yields CDR1 MGHRA and CDR2 YSYEKL. TCRdb ran MiXCR on the reads and lists one entry per CDR3 protein. This sample has 2,000 to 2,500 distinct CDR3 sequences; 22% occur once, and the top ten carry 9.5% to 13%. By frequency in the sample, this clonotype is medium-sized. The rearrangement uses TRBV4-1 and TRBJ1-1, with D uncertain. This TCR came from a human donor with sarcoidosis (Löfgren's syndrome or another form), or a control subject (not recorded which). Material for sequencing was CD4+ T cells from bronchoalveolar lavage. The CDR3 DNA sequence: TGCGCCAGCAGCTTCCATGACCCGGGCGCTGAAGCTTTCTTT. This encodes CASSFHDPGAEAFF.